This TCR beta chain was identified during a study of cytomegalovirus exposure and HLA in healthy donors. Study-wide results and limits: Reportedly, a later analysis found an Asian-associated ancestry cluster had fewer N-insertions than the roughly 700-donor mean. Most likely, a cluster of highly shared sequence variants arose as a sequencing artifact.

It was with 60 Vbeta and 13 Jbeta primers that the PCR ran. Sequencing was performed with immunoSEQ multiplex PCR; in TCRdb, only in-frame clones are kept and a portion is missing. Of under 200,000 clones in the sample, around three quarters are singletons; the top ten hold approximately 4.7%. This CDR3 spans 15 amino acids. Germline V gene data show CDR1 as WNHNN and CDR2 as SYGVQD (reference sequence). Trimming removed 4 bases from V and 8 bases from J; junction bases left unmatched: 8. Concerning this clone: What it binds is unknown.

The sample was PBMCs. The clonotype comes from a woman aged 25 to 39 in good health and CMV-seropositive. The rearrangement links TRBV10-1 to TRBJ1-6; 7 bases fit TRBD1. CDR3 region: CASSGYRQGDSPLHF. The CDR3 region has the DNA TGCGCCAGCAGTGGGTATCGACAGGGAGATTCACCCCTCCACTTT.